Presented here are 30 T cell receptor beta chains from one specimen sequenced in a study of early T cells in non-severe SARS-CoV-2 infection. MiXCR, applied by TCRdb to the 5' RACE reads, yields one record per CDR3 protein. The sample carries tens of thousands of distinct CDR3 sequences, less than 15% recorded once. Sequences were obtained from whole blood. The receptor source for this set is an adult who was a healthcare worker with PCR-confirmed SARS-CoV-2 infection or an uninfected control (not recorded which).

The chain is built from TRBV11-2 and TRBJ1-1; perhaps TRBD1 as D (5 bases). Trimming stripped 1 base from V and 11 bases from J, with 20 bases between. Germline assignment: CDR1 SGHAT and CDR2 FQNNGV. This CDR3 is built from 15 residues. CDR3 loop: CASSLVLGAASRAFF. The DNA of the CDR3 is TGTGCCAGCAGCTTAGTTTTAGGGGCCGCGTCGAGGGCTTTCTTT.

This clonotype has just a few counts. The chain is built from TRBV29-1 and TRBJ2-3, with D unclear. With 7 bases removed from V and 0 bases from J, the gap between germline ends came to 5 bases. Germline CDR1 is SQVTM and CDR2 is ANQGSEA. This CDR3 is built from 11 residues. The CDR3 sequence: CSAFSTDTQYF. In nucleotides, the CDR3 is TGCAGCGCCTTTAGCACAGATACGCAGTATTTT.

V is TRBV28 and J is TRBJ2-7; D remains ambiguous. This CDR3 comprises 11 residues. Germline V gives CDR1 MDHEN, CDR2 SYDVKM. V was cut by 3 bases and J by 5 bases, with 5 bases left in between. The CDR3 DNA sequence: TGTGCCAGCAGTTTTGTGCACGAGCAGTACTTC. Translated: CASSFVHEQYF.

The DNA of the CDR3 is TGTGCCAGCTGTAGTTTGTATAATGAGCAGTTCTTC. Translating it yields CASCSLYNEQFF. The rearrangement links TRBV18 to TRBJ2-1; D is unresolved. V lost 7 bases, J lost 7 bases, and 11 bases lay in between. Germline values: CDR1 KGHSH, CDR2 LQKENI. The CDR3 is made up of 12 amino acids.

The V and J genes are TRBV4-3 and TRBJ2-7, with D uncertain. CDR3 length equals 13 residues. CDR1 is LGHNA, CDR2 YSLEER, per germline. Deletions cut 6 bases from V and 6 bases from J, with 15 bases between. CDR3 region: CASRANFAAEQYF. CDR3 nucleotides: TGCGCCAGCAGAGCCAATTTTGCTGCCGAGCAGTACTTC.

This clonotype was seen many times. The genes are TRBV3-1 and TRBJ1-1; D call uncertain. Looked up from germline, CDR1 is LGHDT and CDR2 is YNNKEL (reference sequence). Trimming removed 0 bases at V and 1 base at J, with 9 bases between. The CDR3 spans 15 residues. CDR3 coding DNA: TGTGCCAGCAGCCAAGATGCCGGACGGAACACTGAAGCTTTCTTT. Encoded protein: CASSQDAGRNTEAFF.

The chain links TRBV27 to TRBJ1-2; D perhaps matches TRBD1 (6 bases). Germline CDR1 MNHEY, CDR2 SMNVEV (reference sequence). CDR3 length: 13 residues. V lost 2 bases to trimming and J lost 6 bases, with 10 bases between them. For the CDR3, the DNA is TGTGCCAGCAGTTTAACAGGGACTAATGGCTACACCTTC. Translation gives CASSLTGTNGYTF.

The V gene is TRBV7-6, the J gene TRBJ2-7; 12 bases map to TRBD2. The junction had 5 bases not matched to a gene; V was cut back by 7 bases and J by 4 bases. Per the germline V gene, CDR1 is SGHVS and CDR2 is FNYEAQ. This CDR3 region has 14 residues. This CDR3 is CASKRLAGAYEQYF. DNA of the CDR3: TGTGCCAGCAAGCGACTAGCGGGAGCGTACGAGCAGTACTTC.

The CDR3 nucleotides read TGTGCCAGCAGGACAGCGAACACTGAAGCTTTCTTT. It translates to CASRTANTEAFF. The rearrangement links TRBV6-5 to TRBJ1-1; D may be TRBD1 (5 bases). The CDR3 has 12 amino acids. Germline V gene sequence: CDR1 MNHEY, CDR2 SVGAGI. V gave up 6 bases and J gave up 1 base, with 6 bases separating them.

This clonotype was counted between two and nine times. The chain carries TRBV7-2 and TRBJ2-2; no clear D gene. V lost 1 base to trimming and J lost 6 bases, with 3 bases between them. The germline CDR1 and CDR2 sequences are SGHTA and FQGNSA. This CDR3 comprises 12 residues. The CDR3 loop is CASSLEAGELFF. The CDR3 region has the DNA TGTGCCAGCAGCTTAGAGGCCGGGGAGCTGTTTTTT.

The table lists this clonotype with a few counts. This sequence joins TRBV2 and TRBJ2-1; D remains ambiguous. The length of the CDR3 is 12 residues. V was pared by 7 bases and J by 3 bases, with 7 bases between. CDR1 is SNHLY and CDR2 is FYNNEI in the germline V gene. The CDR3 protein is CASNTLYNEQFF. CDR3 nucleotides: TGTGCCAGCAACACCCTCTACAATGAGCAGTTCTTC.

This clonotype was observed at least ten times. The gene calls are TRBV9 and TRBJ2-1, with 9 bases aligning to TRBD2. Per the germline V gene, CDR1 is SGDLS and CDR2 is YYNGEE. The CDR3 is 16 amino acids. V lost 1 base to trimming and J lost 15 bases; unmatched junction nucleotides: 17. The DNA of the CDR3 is TGTGCCAGCAGCGTATCGCCCATAGAATTAGGTAGCGGGGGGTTCTTC. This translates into CASSVSPIELGSGGFF.

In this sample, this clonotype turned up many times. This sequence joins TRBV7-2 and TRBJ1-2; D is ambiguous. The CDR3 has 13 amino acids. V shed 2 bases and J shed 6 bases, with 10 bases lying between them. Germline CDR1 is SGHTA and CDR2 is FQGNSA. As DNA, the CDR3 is TGTGCCAGCAGCTTACGGGCGGGAAATGGCTACACCTTC. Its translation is CASSLRAGNGYTF.

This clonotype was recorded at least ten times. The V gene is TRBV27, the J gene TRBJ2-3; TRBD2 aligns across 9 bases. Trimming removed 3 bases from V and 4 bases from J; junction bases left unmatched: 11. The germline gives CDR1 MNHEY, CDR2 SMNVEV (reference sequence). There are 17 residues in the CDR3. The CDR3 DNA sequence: TGTGCCAGCAGTTTTAGCGGGAGAAATGAACACGCAGATACGCAGTATTTT. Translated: CASSFSGRNEHADTQYF.

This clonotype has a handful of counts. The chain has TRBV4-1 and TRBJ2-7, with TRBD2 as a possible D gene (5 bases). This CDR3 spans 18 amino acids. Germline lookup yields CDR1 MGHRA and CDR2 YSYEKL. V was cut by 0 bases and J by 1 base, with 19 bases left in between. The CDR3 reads CASSQEEASSSYSYEQYF. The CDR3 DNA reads TGCGCCAGCAGCCAAGAGGAGGCCTCTAGCTCCTATTCCTACGAGCAGTACTTC.

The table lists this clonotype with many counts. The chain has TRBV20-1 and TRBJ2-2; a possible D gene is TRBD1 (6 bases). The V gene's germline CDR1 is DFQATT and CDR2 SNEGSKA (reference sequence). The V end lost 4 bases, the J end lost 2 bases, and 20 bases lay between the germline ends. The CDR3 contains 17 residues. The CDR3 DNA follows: TGCAGTGCTAAACCACCCAAACAGGGAGTTAACACCGGGGAGCTGTTTTTT. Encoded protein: CSAKPPKQGVNTGELFF.

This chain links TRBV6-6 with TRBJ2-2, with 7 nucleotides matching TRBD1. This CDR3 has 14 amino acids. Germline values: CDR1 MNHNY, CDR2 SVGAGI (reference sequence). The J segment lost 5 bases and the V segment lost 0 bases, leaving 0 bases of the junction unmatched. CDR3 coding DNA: TGTGCCAGCAGTTACTCGACAGGGACCGGGGAGCTGTTTTTT. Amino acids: CASSYSTGTGELFF.

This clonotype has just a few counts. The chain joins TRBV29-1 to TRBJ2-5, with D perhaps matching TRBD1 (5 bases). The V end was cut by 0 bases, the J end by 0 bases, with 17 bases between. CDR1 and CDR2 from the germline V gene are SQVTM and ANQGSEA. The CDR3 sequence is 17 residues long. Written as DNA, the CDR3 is TGCAGCGTTGAAGAGCCCTTAGGGGTCCCGTACCAAGAGACCCAGTACTTC. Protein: CSVEEPLGVPYQETQYF.

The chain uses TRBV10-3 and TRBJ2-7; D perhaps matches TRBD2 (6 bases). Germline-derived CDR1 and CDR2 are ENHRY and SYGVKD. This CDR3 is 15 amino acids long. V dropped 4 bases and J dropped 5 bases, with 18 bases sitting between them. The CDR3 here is CAISAGRGRLDEQYF. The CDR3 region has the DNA TGTGCCATCAGTGCAGGTAGAGGGAGGTTGGACGAGCAGTACTTC.

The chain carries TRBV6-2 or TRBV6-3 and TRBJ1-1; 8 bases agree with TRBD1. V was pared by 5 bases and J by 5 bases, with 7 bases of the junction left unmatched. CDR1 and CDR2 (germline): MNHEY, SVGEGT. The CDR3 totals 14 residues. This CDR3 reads CASSNQGARTEAFF. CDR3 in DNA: TGTGCCAGCAGTAACCAGGGGGCCAGAACTGAAGCTTTCTTT.

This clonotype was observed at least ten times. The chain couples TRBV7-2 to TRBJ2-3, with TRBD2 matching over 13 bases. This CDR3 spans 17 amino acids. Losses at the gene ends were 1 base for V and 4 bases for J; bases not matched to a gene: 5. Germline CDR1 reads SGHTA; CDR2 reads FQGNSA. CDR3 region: CASSLEGGLAGADTQYF. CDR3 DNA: TGTGCCAGCAGCTTAGAGGGAGGACTAGCGGGAGCAGATACGCAGTATTTT.

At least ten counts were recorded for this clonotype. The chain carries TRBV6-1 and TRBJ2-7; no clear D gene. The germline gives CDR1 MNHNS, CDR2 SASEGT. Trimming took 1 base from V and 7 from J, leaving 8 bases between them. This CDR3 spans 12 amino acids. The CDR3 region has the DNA TGTGCCAGCAGTGAAGGCTTTAGGGAGCAGTACTTC. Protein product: CASSEGFREQYF.

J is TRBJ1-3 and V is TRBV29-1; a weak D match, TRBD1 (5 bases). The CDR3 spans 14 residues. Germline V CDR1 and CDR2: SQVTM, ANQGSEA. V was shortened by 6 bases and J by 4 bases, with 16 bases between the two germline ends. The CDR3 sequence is CSVATWGPGNTIYF. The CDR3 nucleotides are TGCAGCGTCGCTACGTGGGGACCCGGAAACACCATATATTTT.

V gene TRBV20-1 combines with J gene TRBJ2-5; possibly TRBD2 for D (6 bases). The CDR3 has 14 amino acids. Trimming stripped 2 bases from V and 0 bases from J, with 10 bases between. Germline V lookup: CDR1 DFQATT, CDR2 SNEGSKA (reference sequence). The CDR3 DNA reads TGCAGTGCTAGACCCGCGGGATACCAAGAGACCCAGTACTTC. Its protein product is CSARPAGYQETQYF.

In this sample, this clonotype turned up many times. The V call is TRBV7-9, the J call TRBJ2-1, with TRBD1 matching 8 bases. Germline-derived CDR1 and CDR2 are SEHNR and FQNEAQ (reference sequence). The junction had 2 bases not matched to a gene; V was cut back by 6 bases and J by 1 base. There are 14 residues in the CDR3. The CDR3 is CASRHRGSYNEQFF. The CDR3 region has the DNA TGTGCCAGCAGACACAGGGGGTCCTACAATGAGCAGTTCTTC.

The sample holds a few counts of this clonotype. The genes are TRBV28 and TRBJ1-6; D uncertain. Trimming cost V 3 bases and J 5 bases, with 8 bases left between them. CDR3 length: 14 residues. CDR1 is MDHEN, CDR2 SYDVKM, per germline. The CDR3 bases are TGTGCCAGCAGTTTCGTCGGGGATAATTCACCCCTCCACTTT. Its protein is CASSFVGDNSPLHF.

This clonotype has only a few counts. The CDR3 sequence: CASSLAGAQPQHF. The CDR3 DNA sequence: TGTGCCAGCAGCTTAGCGGGTGCTCAGCCCCAGCATTTT. V and J are TRBV7-8 and TRBJ1-5; D ambiguous. This CDR3 region has 13 residues. The V end lost 0 bases, the J end lost 6 bases, and 6 bases lay between the germline ends. Per germline, CDR1 SGHVS and CDR2 FQNEAQ.

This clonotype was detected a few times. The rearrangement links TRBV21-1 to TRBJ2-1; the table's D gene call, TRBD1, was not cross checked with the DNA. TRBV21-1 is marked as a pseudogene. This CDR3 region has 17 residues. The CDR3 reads CASSLCKTGTPVNEQFF. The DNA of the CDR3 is TGTGCCAGCAGCCTATGCAAGACAGGGACCCCCGTCAATGAGCAGTTCTTC.

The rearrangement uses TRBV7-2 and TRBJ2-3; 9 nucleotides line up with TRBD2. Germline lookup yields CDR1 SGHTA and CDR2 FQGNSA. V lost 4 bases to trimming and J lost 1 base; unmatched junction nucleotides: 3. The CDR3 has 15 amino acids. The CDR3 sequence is CASSSAGGRTDTQYF. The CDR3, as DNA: TGTGCCAGCAGCTCCGCGGGGGGGCGCACAGATACGCAGTATTTT. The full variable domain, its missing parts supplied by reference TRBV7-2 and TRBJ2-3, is GAGVSQSPSNKVTEKGKDVELRCDPISGHTALYWYRQSLGQGLEFLIYFQGNSAPDKSGLPSDRFSAERTGGSVSTLTIQRTQQEDSAVYLCASSSAGGRTDTQYFGPGTRLTVL.

This CDR3 is CASSLRRELMNTEAFF. The CDR3 coding sequence is TGTGCCAGCAGCTTGCGTCGGGAGCTAATGAACACTGAAGCTTTCTTT. The chain is built from TRBV5-4 and TRBJ1-1; D is uncertain. CDR1 and CDR2 (germline): SGHNT, YYREEE (reference sequence). The CDR3 is 16 amino acids. V was shortened by 1 base and J by 0 bases, with 13 bases between the two germline ends.